The rows below give T cell receptor beta chains drawn from one sample of a study of T cell responses to AZD1222 COVID-19 vaccine. Some clones are missing from TCRdb's copy, which holds only in-frame ones; the method was immunoSEQ multiplex PCR. The sample shows approximately 56,000 clones, 80% to 90% of them seen only once. This sample comprised peripheral blood, obtained on day 0 of AZD1222 vaccination. Every receptor here comes from an adult in good health. Each CDR3 is given with its conserved first and last residue. D genes are given only for firm matches. Size is omitted from some rows. Given values are once, few, many or a class for expanded clones.

V	J	D	size	CDR3	DNA
TRBV7-9	TRBJ1-2	.	.	CASSLVQGDYGYTF	TGTGCCAGCAGCTTAGTTCAGGGTGACTATGGCTACACCTTC
TRBV10-3	TRBJ2-1	TRBD2	.	CAISDPVLRGVYNEQFF	TGTGCCATCAGTGACCCGGTTTTGCGGGGGGTTTACAATGAGCAGTTCTTC
TRBV7-9	TRBJ2-1	.	.	CASSPRDGTDNEQFF	TGTGCCAGCAGCCCCCGGGACGGGACCGACAATGAGCAGTTCTTC
TRBV5-4	TRBJ2-5	.	.	CASSLVRQETQYF	TGTGCCAGCAGCTTGGTCAGACAAGAGACCCAGTACTTC
TRBV10-3	TRBJ1-5	.	.	CAISEAGRDSQPQHF	TGTGCCATCAGTGAGGCAGGCAGGGATAGTCAGCCCCAGCATTTT
TRBV28	TRBJ2-6	.	.	CASSRGTTGANVLTF	TGTGCCAGCAGTCGCGGGACAACTGGGGCCAACGTCCTGACTTTC
TRBV28	TRBJ2-7	.	once	CASSLTSTFEQYF	TGTGCCAGCAGTTTAACTAGTACATTCGAGCAGTACTTC
TRBV5-1	TRBJ2-3	.	.	CASSSWGSLSDTQYF	TGCGCCAGCAGCTCCTGGGGGAGCCTCTCAGATACGCAGTATTTT
TRBV5-1	TRBJ2-4	TRBD2	.	CASSRGLAGGLDKNIQYF	TGCGCCAGCAGCAGGGGACTAGCGGGGGGGCTGGACAAAAACATTCAGTACTTC
TRBV24-1	TRBJ2-2	.	.	CATSDTQGYGELFF	TGTGCCACCAGTGACACGCAGGGGTACGGGGAGCTGTTTTTT
TRBV28	TRBJ2-7	TRBD2	.	CASRRKIRPQTGGRVEQYF	TGTGCCAGCAGAAGGAAAATCCGACCCCAAACCGGTGGGAGGGTCGAGCAGTACTTC